A selection of T cell receptor beta chains follows, all from one sample in a study of PD-1 blockade in classical Hodgkin lymphoma. Profiling relied on immunoSEQ multiplex PCR, and the TCRdb table lists in-frame clones only, not all of them. The profile shows 100,000 or so clones, roughly nine tenths of them singletons. The sequences come from peripheral blood mononuclear cells (PBMCs), collected before the fourth cycle of nivolumab. The source of these receptors is a human donor with classical Hodgkin lymphoma. CDR3s include the opening cysteine and the closing phenylalanine or tryptophan. The D gene is left open where the match is weak. Rows give clone size only sometimes, using once, few, many, or a class for an expanded clone.

TRBV19,TRBJ1-5,-,-,TGTGCCAGTAGAGTAGCGACATTTAGCAATCAGCCCCAGCATTTT,CASRVATFSNQPQHF
TRBV7-9,TRBJ1-2,-,-,TGTGCCAGCACCACCCTGATGGGCTATGGCTACACCTTC,CASTTLMGYGYTF
TRBV20-1,TRBJ2-7,-,-,TGCAAGGGGGGGTACGGGCTGGAGCAGTACTTC,CKGGYGLEQYF
TRBV29-1,TRBJ2-3,TRBD2,-,TGCAGCGTTGTCCCCGGGACTAGCAGCGCAGATACGCAGTATTTT,CSVVPGTSSADTQYF
TRBV7-2,TRBJ1-1,-,-,TGTGCCAGCAGCCAGGGGAGAGGAACTGAAGCTTTCTTT,CASSQGRGTEAFF
TRBV18,TRBJ2-1,-,-,TGTGCCAGCTCACCTAGAGACAGTAACAATGAGCAGTTCTTC,CASSPRDSNNEQFF
TRBV4-3,TRBJ2-1,-,-,TGCGCCAGCAGCCGGGGAATAGGGGTCGGTGAGCAGTTCTTC,CASSRGIGVGEQFF
TRBV25-1,TRBJ2-5,-,-,TGTGCCAGCAGTGAGACTACAGGGTTCGGCCAAGAGACCCAGTACTTC,CASSETTGFGQETQYF
TRBV7-2,TRBJ1-4,-,few,TGTGCCAGCAGCCCGACGGGGGGGCGAGGTGAAAAACTGTTTTTT,CASSPTGGRGEKLFF
TRBV5-5,TRBJ1-2,-,-,TGTGCCAGCAGCTCCGGACTAGGTACAGAAAATGGCTACACCTTC,CASSSGLGTENGYTF
TRBV5-1,TRBJ1-2,-,-,TGCGCCAGCAGCTTAACCGGGACGAGGGCCAACTATGGCTACACCTTC,CASSLTGTRANYGYTF
TRBV5-6,TRBJ2-7,-,once,TGTGCCAGCAGCTTGGAGCGGTGGCAGGGGGGGTACGAGCAGTACTTC,CASSLERWQGGYEQYF
TRBV30,TRBJ2-6,-,-,TGTGCCTGGGGGCGTGCGCGTTATAACAAAGTCGGGCCAAAACAAAGTCGGGCCAACGTCCTGACTTTC,CAWGRARYNKVGPKQSRANVLTF
TRBV5-1,TRBJ1-3,TRBD1,once,TGCGCCAGCAGCTGGGGACAGAACTCTGGAAACACCATATATTTT,CASSWGQNSGNTIYF